This is a list of T cell receptor beta chains from one sample in a study of regulatory T cells in long-lasting Graves disease. From the multiplex PCR reads, TCRdb called clonotypes with MiXCR, one entry per CDR3 protein. The table records about 530,000 distinct CDR3 sequences, 15% to 20% of them present only once. These data were likewise used in another study, on T cells in Graves' hyperthyroidism and ophthalmopathy.

This material consisted of peripheral blood mononuclear cells (PBMCs), taken at new diagnosis, from a patient treated with antithyroid drugs. These receptors all stem from a woman between 40 and 65 years old with Graves disease. CDR3s include the opening cysteine and the closing phenylalanine or tryptophan. The order of the fields is J gene, D gene, V gene, clone size, CDR3 protein, CDR3 DNA. The D gene is left open where the match is weak. Part of the rows lack a size; the others show once, few, many or a class for expanded clones.

>TRBJ1-4|NA|TRBV19|few
CASTPRGAEKLFF
TGTGCCAGTACCCCCCGGGGGGCTGAAAAACTGTTTTTT
>TRBJ1-4|NA|TRBV20-1|few
CSAVFEKLFF
TGCAGTGCCGTATTCGAAAAACTGTTTTTT
>TRBJ1-2|NA|TRBV3-1|few
CASSQDGTGLYGYTF
TGTGCCAGCAGCCAAGATGGGACGGGGCTTTATGGCTACACCTTC
>TRBJ1-5|TRBD1|TRBV3-1|few
CASSPQGLLNQPQHF
TGTGCCAGCAGCCCACAGGGGCTTCTTAATCAGCCCCAGCATTTT
>TRBJ1-1|NA|TRBV5-6|many
CASSLAPALNTEAFF
TGTGCCAGCAGCTTGGCCCCAGCCCTGAACACTGAAGCTTTCTTT
>TRBJ1-6|TRBD1|TRBV4-1|NA
CASSQENQGGYSPLHF
TGCGCCAGCAGCCAAGAAAACCAGGGGGGTTATTCACCCCTCCACTTT
>TRBJ1-3|TRBD1|TRBV20-1|few
CSAREQGIRGNTIYF
TGCAGTGCTAGAGAACAGGGGATCCGCGGAAACACCATATATTTT
>TRBJ2-2|TRBD1|TRBV28|many
CASSLQWTGNTGELFF
TGTGCCAGCAGTTTGCAGTGGACAGGGAACACCGGGGAGCTGTTTTTT
>TRBJ1-6|NA|TRBV28|many
CASSLRGRGNSPLHF
TGTGCCAGCAGTTTACGAGGCAGGGGTAATTCACCCCTCCACTTT
>TRBJ1-4|TRBD1|TRBV28|many
CASSSPDRVQLATNEKLFF
TGTGCCAGCAGTTCCCCGGACAGGGTACAACTTGCAACTAATGAAAAACTGTTTTTT
>TRBJ1-2|TRBD1|TRBV10-1|many
CASSQTGAQGYTF
TGCGCCAGCAGCCAAACAGGGGCACAGGGCTACACCTTC
>TRBJ1-1|NA|TRBV7-9|few
CASSPAASRITEAFF
TGTGCCAGCAGCCCAGCGGCCAGCCGAATTACTGAAGCTTTCTTT
>TRBJ1-1|NA|TRBV6-1|many
CASRDQSGGGTEAFF
TGTGCCAGCAGAGACCAATCGGGGGGCGGCACTGAAGCTTTCTTT
>TRBJ1-1|NA|TRBV5-1|many
CASSLDLDGIAFF
TGCGCCAGCAGCTTGGACCTGGACGGCATAGCTTTCTTT
>TRBJ1-1|NA|TRBV6-1|many
CASSPAGITEAFF
TGTGCCAGCAGTCCCGCGGGGATCACTGAAGCTTTCTTT
>TRBJ2-5|NA|TRBV7-6|few
CASSPRAGGGETQYF
TGTGCCAGCAGCCCCCGGGCAGGTGGTGGAGAGACCCAGTACTTC
>TRBJ1-1|NA|TRBV19|NA
CASSIRPNTEAFF
TGTGCCAGTAGTATCAGGCCAAACACTGAAGCTTTCTTT
>TRBJ2-7|NA|TRBV2|many
CASRLDGASYEQYF
TGTGCCAGCAGGCTAGATGGGGCCTCCTACGAGCAGTACTTC
>TRBJ1-2|TRBD1|TRBV25-1|few
CASTPGQGTSGYTF
TGTGCCAGTACCCCCGGACAGGGGACGTCTGGCTACACCTTC
>TRBJ1-4|NA|TRBV28|NA
CASSPAGTYNEKLFF
TGTGCCAGCAGCCCGGCCGGGACATATAATGAAAAACTGTTTTTT
>TRBJ2-7|NA|TRBV14|few
CASSQILAGPSSYEQYF
TGTGCCAGCAGCCAAATACTGGCGGGGCCTAGCTCCTACGAGCAGTACTTC
>TRBJ1-1|NA|TRBV7-9|few
CASSLQQVTEAFF
TGTGCCAGCAGCTTACAACAGGTCACTGAAGCTTTCTTT
>TRBJ1-2|TRBD1|TRBV7-2|many
CASSLETGRYTF
TGTGCCAGCAGCTTAGAGACAGGGCGCTACACCTTC
>TRBJ2-6|TRBD1|TRBV12-3/TRBV12-4|many
CASSFGTGLGGANVLTF
TGTGCCAGCAGTTTCGGGACAGGGCTAGGGGGGGCCAACGTCCTGACTTTC
>TRBJ2-3|TRBD2|TRBV12-3/TRBV12-4|NA
CASSGLAGDHTDTQYF
TGTGCCAGCAGTGGACTAGCGGGGGACCACACAGATACGCAGTATTTT
>TRBJ2-2|NA|TRBV3-1|few
CASSQPRGQRNTGELFF
TGTGCCAGCAGCCAGCCGAGGGGACAACGGAACACCGGGGAGCTGTTTTTT
>TRBJ1-6|TRBD1|TRBV7-3|many
CASSSDRESPLHF
TGTGCCAGCAGTTCGGACAGGGAGTCACCCCTCCACTTT
>TRBJ1-1|NA|TRBV28|many
CASSSSGKKAFF
TGTGCCAGCAGTTCGTCGGGCAAGAAAGCTTTCTTT
>TRBJ1-3|NA|TRBV7-9|NA
CASRGEAGNTIYF
TGTGCCAGCAGGGGAGAGGCTGGAAACACCATATATTTT
>TRBJ2-6|TRBD1|TRBV28|NA
CASRTPGGSGANVLTF
TGTGCCAGCAGGACCCCAGGGGGCTCTGGGGCCAACGTCCTGACTTTC
>TRBJ1-5|NA|TRBV3-1|NA
CASSPQGEYNQPQHF
TGTGCCAGCAGCCCCCAAGGGGAGTACAATCAGCCCCAGCATTTT
>TRBJ1-2|NA|TRBV5-4|many
CASSPNRQYGYTF
TGTGCCAGCAGCCCCAACAGGCAGTATGGCTACACCTTC
>TRBJ2-7|TRBD1|TRBV6-1|many
CASSAGTGSYEQYF
TGTGCCAGCAGTGCCGGGACAGGGTCCTACGAGCAGTACTTC
>TRBJ1-6|NA|TRBV5-1|many
CASSLGEKRNSPLHF
TGCGCCAGCAGCTTGGGTGAGAAGCGGAATTCACCCCTCCACTTT
>TRBJ1-5|TRBD1|TRBV30|NA
CAWSEGALNQPEHF
TGTGCCTGGAGTGAGGGGGCCTTAAATCAGCCCGAGCATTTT
>TRBJ1-1|NA|TRBV28|many
CASSLPAMNTEAFF
TGTGCCAGCAGTTTACCGGCCATGAACACTGAAGCTTTCTTT
>TRBJ2-5|TRBD1|TRBV7-8|NA
CASRNRGETQYF
TGTGCCAGCAGAAACAGGGGAGAGACCCAGTACTTC
>TRBJ2-2|NA|TRBV9|many
CASRGGGTANTGELFF
TGTGCCAGCAGAGGAGGGGGGACTGCGAACACCGGGGAGCTGTTTTTT
>TRBJ2-3|NA|TRBV20-1|many
CSAREDGVGDTQYF
TGCAGTGCTAGAGAGGATGGGGTGGGAGATACGCAGTATTTT
>TRBJ1-5|NA|TRBV7-9|few
CASSLGRNRAYSNQPQHF
TGTGCCAGCAGCTTAGGAAGAAACAGGGCCTATAGCAATCAGCCCCAGCATTTT
>TRBJ2-7|TRBD1|TRBV12-3/TRBV12-4|many
CASSSSRDRGPYLQYF
TGTGCCAGCAGCTCCAGCCGGGACAGGGGACCCTATTTGCAGTACTTC
>TRBJ2-1|NA|TRBV20-1|many
CSAALDRSNEQFF
TGCAGTGCTGCCCTCGACCGATCCAATGAGCAGTTCTTC
>TRBJ2-1|TRBD1|TRBV12-3/TRBV12-4|many
CASSSHPGQGGPEQFF
TGTGCCAGCAGCTCCCACCCCGGACAGGGGGGACCTGAGCAGTTCTTC
>TRBJ2-7|TRBD1|TRBV20-1|many
CSVPTGGGYEQYF
TGCAGTGTCCCGACAGGGGGAGGTTACGAGCAGTACTTC
>TRBJ1-2|NA|TRBV11-2|many
CASSPLRNKEGYTF
TGTGCCAGCAGCCCGTTACGCAATAAAGAAGGCTACACCTTC
>TRBJ2-2|NA|TRBV5-1|few
CASSSISVNTGELFF
TGCGCCAGCAGTTCCATCTCGGTCAACACCGGGGAGCTGTTTTTT
>TRBJ2-7|NA|TRBV20-1|many
CSASKVLGSYEQYF
TGCAGTGCTTCCAAGGTCCTAGGGTCCTACGAGCAGTACTTC
>TRBJ1-2|NA|TRBV14|NA
CASSPHLGGIGYTF
TGTGCCAGCAGCCCCCACTTAGGTGGGATTGGCTACACCTTC
>TRBJ1-2|NA|TRBV9|NA
CASSSRGVWSGYTF
TGTGCCAGCAGCTCTAGGGGGGTCTGGAGTGGCTACACCTTC
>TRBJ2-1|NA|TRBV6-2/TRBV6-3|few
CASSYQTGSNEQFF
TGTGCCAGCAGTTACCAAACAGGGTCCAATGAGCAGTTCTTC
>TRBJ2-3|NA|TRBV5-1|NA
CASSLDRVGTDTQYF
TGCGCCAGCAGTTTAGACCGCGTTGGAACAGATACGCAGTATTTT